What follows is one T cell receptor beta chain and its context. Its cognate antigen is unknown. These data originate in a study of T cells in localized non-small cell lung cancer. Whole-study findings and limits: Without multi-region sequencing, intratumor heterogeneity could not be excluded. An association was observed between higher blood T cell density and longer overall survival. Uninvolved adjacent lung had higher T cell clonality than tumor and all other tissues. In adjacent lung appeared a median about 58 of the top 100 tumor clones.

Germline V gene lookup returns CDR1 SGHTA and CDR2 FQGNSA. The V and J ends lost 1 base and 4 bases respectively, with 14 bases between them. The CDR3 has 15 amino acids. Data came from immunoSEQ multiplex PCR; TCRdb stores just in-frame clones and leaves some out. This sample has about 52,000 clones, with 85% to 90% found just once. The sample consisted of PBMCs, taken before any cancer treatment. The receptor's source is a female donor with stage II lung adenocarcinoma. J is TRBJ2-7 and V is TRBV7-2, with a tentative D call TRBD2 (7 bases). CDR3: CASSLGGGGRYEQYF. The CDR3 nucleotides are TGTGCCAGCAGCTTAGGTGGGGGGGGCAGGTACGAGCAGTACTTC.